The next 32 T cell receptor beta chains were all read from a single sample in a study of PD-1 blockade in classical Hodgkin lymphoma. As to time point: cycle 4 day 1 (C4D1), after more than five weeks of nivolumab. All patients relapsed after autologous stem cell transplantation, and brentuximab vedotin exposure varied. Using immunoSEQ multiplex PCR, the repertoire was profiled, and TCRdb retains in-frame clones only, with some absent. The sample records tens of thousands of clones, over 75% being singletons. Material: peripheral blood mononuclear cells (PBMCs), obtained before the fourth cycle of nivolumab. Receptor source: a human donor with classical Hodgkin lymphoma.

The V and J genes are TRBV5-1 and TRBJ1-2, with TRBD1 identical over 12 bases. The trim removed 3 bases at V and 5 bases at J, leaving 14 bases unmatched. Looked up from germline, CDR1 is SGHRS and CDR2 is YFSETQ. This CDR3 contains 18 residues. DNA for the CDR3: TGCGCCAGCAGCTATATAATTGCCGGGACAGGGGGCCTTTATGGCTACACCTTC. It yields the protein CASSYIIAGTGGLYGYTF.

J is TRBJ1-3 and V is TRBV19; D is undetermined. The CDR3 is 14 amino acids. Germline CDR1 reads LNHDA; CDR2 reads SQIVND (reference sequence). The ends were cut back, 3 bases at V and 0 bases at J, with 6 bases in the middle. CDR3 in DNA: TGTGCCAGTAGTATGGCAAACTCTGGAAACACCATATATTTT. It codes for CASSMANSGNTIYF. The full variable domain, its missing parts supplied by reference TRBV19 and TRBJ1-3, is DGGITQSPKYLFRKEGQNVTLSCEQNLNHDAMYWYRQDPGQGLRLIYYSQIVNDFQKGDIAEGYSVSREKKESFPLTVTSAQKNPTAFYLCASSMANSGNTIYFGEGSWLTVV.

This rearrangement joins TRBV28 to TRBJ2-7; TRBD2 agrees at 9 bases. The germline gives CDR1 MDHEN, CDR2 SYDVKM. The CDR3 is made up of 15 amino acids. The J segment lost 2 bases and the V segment lost 2 bases, leaving 4 bases of the junction unmatched. The CDR3 region has the DNA TGTGCCAGCAGTTTAATGGCGGGAGGGACCTACGAGCAGTACTTC. Protein: CASSLMAGGTYEQYF.

The chain is built from TRBV2 and TRBJ1-4; unclear D gene. Trimming stripped 9 bases from V and 1 base from J, with 6 bases between. The germline V gene encodes CDR1 SNHLY and CDR2 FYNNEI. The CDR3 has 12 residues. The CDR3 reads CARGLTNEKLFF. The CDR3, as DNA: TGTGCCAGGGGCCTAACTAATGAAAAACTGTTTTTT. Based on the CDR3 plus reference TRBV2 and TRBJ1-4, the full variable domain is EPEVTQTPSHQVTQMGQEVILRCVPISNHLYFYWYRQILGQKVEFLVSFYNNEISEKSEIFDDQFSVERPDGSNFTLKIRSTKLEDSAMYFCARGLTNEKLFFGSGTQLSVL.

This clone was observed a few times. This chain links TRBV5-4 with TRBJ2-2; 10 bases are shared with TRBD1. The CDR3 is made up of 14 amino acids. V dropped 6 bases and J dropped 2; count of bases not matched to a gene: 1. Germline V CDR1 and CDR2: SGHNT, YYREEE (reference sequence). The CDR3 loop is CASTTGGNTGELFF. For the CDR3, the DNA is TGTGCCAGCACGACAGGGGGCAACACCGGGGAGCTGTTTTTT.

This chain joins TRBV30 and TRBJ1-1, with D possibly matching TRBD1 (5 bases). The germline V gene has CDR1 GTSNPN and CDR2 SVGIG (reference sequence). Trimming took 2 bases from V and 1 from J, leaving 14 bases between them. The CDR3 loop spans 15 amino acids. Here the CDR3 reads CAWSPGGVSNTEAFF. The DNA for the CDR3 is TGTGCCTGGAGTCCCGGGGGGGTTTCGAACACTGAAGCTTTCTTT. The variable domain in full, with the rest retrieved from reference TRBV30 and TRBJ1-1, is SQTIHQWPATLVQPVGSPLSLECTVEGTSNPNLYWYRQAAGRGLQLLFYSVGIGQISSEVPQNLSASRPQDRQFILSSKKLLLSDSGFYLCAWSPGGVSNTEAFFGQGTRLTVV.

The chain uses TRBV10-3 and TRBJ2-7, with a tentative D call TRBD2 (7 bases). Germline V gene data show CDR1 as ENHRY and CDR2 as SYGVKD. The CDR3 consists of 13 residues. V shed 1 base and J shed 5 bases, with 9 bases lying between them. The CDR3, as DNA: TGTGCCATCAGTGAGTGGGAGGGGGACGAGCAGTACTTC. It is translated as CAISEWEGDEQYF.

This clone was seen once. V usage is TRBV12-5 and J usage is TRBJ1-1; 7 bases line up with TRBD1. CDR1 and CDR2 from the germline V gene are LGHNT and FRNRAP. The junction had 2 bases not matched to a gene; V was cut back by 1 base and J by 0 bases. The CDR3 has 15 residues. In nucleotides, the CDR3 is TGTGCTAGTGGTTTGGAGACAGGGCTGAACACTGAAGCTTTCTTT. This encodes CASGLETGLNTEAFF.

The chain joins TRBV7-2 to TRBJ1-5; weak D call: TRBD1 (5 bases). The V end lost 3 bases, the J end lost 5 bases, and 14 bases lay between the germline ends. Germline V gene sequence: CDR1 SGHTA, CDR2 FQGNSA. CDR3 length equals 15 residues. The CDR3 reads CASSFTGGSDQPQHF. DNA of the CDR3: TGTGCCAGCAGCTTTACCGGGGGTTCTGATCAGCCCCAGCATTTT.

The V gene is TRBV6-5, the J gene TRBJ1-3, with D unclear. V lost 4 bases and J 0 bases, leaving 7 bases between the germline ends. Germline V gives CDR1 MNHEY, CDR2 SVGAGI. There are 14 residues in the CDR3. The CDR3 here is CASSSVTSGNTIYF. The CDR3 nucleotides are TGTGCCAGCAGTTCCGTTACCTCTGGAAACACCATATATTTT.

This rearrangement joins TRBV4-3 to TRBJ2-7, with 10 nucleotides matching TRBD2. The CDR3 is 16 amino acids. Germline V CDR1 and CDR2: LGHNA, YSLEER. After removal of 2 bases from V and 3 bases from J, the junction contained 7 bases not matched to a gene. CDR3 DNA sequence: TGCGCCAGCAGCCAACTACCTACTAGCGGGATCTACGAGCAGTACTTC. It is translated as CASSQLPTSGIYEQYF.

The chain recombines TRBV5-6 with TRBJ1-5; 8 nucleotides line up with TRBD1. In germline, CDR1 is SGHDT, CDR2 YYEEEE. J gave up 0 bases and V 2 bases, and 7 bases lay outside the gene matches. The CDR3 runs 17 residues. CDR3 sequence: CASSFLQGDYSNQPQHF. CDR3 sequence (DNA): TGTGCCAGCAGCTTTCTACAGGGGGATTATAGCAATCAGCCCCAGCATTTT.

Of note for this clone: Other DNA sequences in this specimen translate into the identical CDR3. J is TRBJ1-2 and V is TRBV7-9; D unclear. Germline assignment: CDR1 SEHNR and CDR2 FQNEAQ (reference sequence). The CDR3 runs 13 residues. Trimming shortened V by 2 bases and J by 8 bases, and 12 bases separated the two germline ends. The CDR3 region is CASSLSGEDGYTF. The CDR3 DNA reads TGTGCCAGCAGCTTATCCGGGGAGGACGGCTACACCTTC. Full variable domain (rest looked up from reference TRBV7-9 and TRBJ1-2): DTGVSQNPRHKITKRGQNVTFRCDPISEHNRLYWYRQTLGQGPEFLTYFQNEAQLEKSRLLSDRFSAERPKGSFSTLEIQRTEQGDSAMYLCASSLSGEDGYTFGSGTRLTVV.

This clone counts as large. The chain links TRBV7-9 to TRBJ2-3; 7 bases are a match to TRBD1. The V gene's germline CDR1 is SEHNR and CDR2 FQNEAQ (reference sequence). This CDR3 region has 13 residues. V shed 6 bases and J 5 bases; nucleotides not matched to a gene: 5. CDR3 loop: CASRTGLLDTQYF. Here the CDR3 DNA reads TGTGCCAGCAGGACAGGGTTATTAGATACGCAGTATTTT.

The J gene is TRBJ2-2, the V gene TRBV7-7; TRBD2 aligns across 10 bases. Germline V gives CDR1 SSHAT, CDR2 FNYEAQ (reference sequence). V lost 1 base, J lost 2 bases, and 10 bases stayed unmatched. The CDR3 has 19 residues. The CDR3 DNA follows: TGTGCCAGCAGCTTAGTCCTAGCGGGAGCGTCGATCAACACCGGGGAGCTGTTTTTT. This translates into CASSLVLAGASINTGELFF.

Concerning this clone: An end of the junction does not agree with germline; a read error may underlie this. The chain employs TRBV29-1 and TRBJ1-1; a weak D match, TRBD1 (5 bases). The CDR3 extends over 13 amino acids. CDR1 and CDR2 (germline): SQVTM, ANQGSEA. Here the CDR3 reads CGGAVIWNTEAFF. The CDR3 bases are TGTGGGGGTGCAGTGATTTGGAACACTGAAGCTTTCTTT.

The genes are TRBV9 and TRBJ2-5; possibly TRBD1 for D (6 bases). CDR1 and CDR2 (germline): SGDLS, YYNGEE. The CDR3 extends over 16 amino acids. The V gene lost 0 bases and the J gene lost 0 bases, with 12 bases spanning the gap. The CDR3 bases are TGTGCCAGCAGCGTAGGCAGGGGCCTGTACCAAGAGACCCAGTACTTC. Its translation is CASSVGRGLYQETQYF.

V usage is TRBV19 and J usage is TRBJ1-2; weak D call: TRBD1 (6 bases). V was cut by 3 bases and J by 0 bases, with 11 bases left in between. This CDR3 comprises 15 residues. Per germline, CDR1 LNHDA and CDR2 SQIVND (reference sequence). The CDR3, as DNA: TGTGCCAGTAGTATGGTCAGGGGAACTAACTATGGCTACACCTTC. As protein: CASSMVRGTNYGYTF.

V usage is TRBV10-3 and J usage is TRBJ2-7; D is undetermined. CDR1 ENHRY and CDR2 SYGVKD come from the germline V gene. The CDR3 consists of 12 residues. The V gene lost 0 bases and the J gene lost 5 bases, with 5 bases spanning the gap. CDR3 sequence: CAISESSNEQYF. CDR3 coding DNA: TGTGCCATCAGTGAGTCCTCAAACGAGCAGTACTTC.

The chain carries TRBV4-3 and TRBJ2-7; no clear D gene. The CDR3 runs to 15 residues. V shed 0 bases and J shed 2 bases, with 11 bases lying between them. Looked up from germline, CDR1 is LGHNA and CDR2 is YSLEER. CDR3 sequence (DNA): TGCGCCAGCAGCCAAGACAACCCTGGAGCCTACGAGCAGTACTTC. This encodes CASSQDNPGAYEQYF.

This rearrangement joins TRBV19 to TRBJ1-5; 10 positions match TRBD1. This CDR3 spans 19 amino acids. V was clipped by 4 bases and J by 2 bases; unmatched bases: 14. Germline V gene lookup returns CDR1 LNHDA and CDR2 SQIVND (reference sequence). The DNA for the CDR3 is TGTGCCAGTAGTACACCGCCGGGACAGGGGATGAGGGGCAATCAGCCCCAGCATTTT. Encoded protein: CASSTPPGQGMRGNQPQHF.

The rearrangement joins TRBV7-2 to TRBJ2-5, with 14 positions matching TRBD2. V shed 5 bases, J shed 2 bases, and the junction held 4 bases outside the gene matches. Germline V gives CDR1 SGHTA, CDR2 FQGNSA. The CDR3 is 16 amino acids. The CDR3 coding sequence is TGTGCCAGCAGCAAAGGGACTAGCGGGGGACAAGAGACCCAGTACTTC. Its protein product is CASSKGTSGGQETQYF.

The V call is TRBV11-2, the J call TRBJ1-6; TRBD1 aligns across 9 bases. The length of the CDR3 is 15 residues. Germline CDR1 is SGHAT and CDR2 is FQNNGV. With 5 bases clipped from V and 8 bases from J, the junction kept 7 bases outside the gene matches. The CDR3 loop reads CASSRPGQGHSPLHF. The CDR3 nucleotides read TGTGCCAGCAGCCGCCCGGGACAGGGCCATTCACCCCTCCACTTT.

Regarding this clone: This same CDR3 is encoded by further DNA sequences in the sample. The rearrangement joins TRBV19 to TRBJ1-1; no firm D call. The CDR3 runs to 13 residues. V shed 0 bases and J shed 1 base, with 3 bases lying between them. Germline V gene sequence: CDR1 LNHDA, CDR2 SQIVND (reference sequence). The CDR3 bases are TGTGCCAGTAGTATAGAAAGGAACACTGAAGCTTTCTTT. Protein sequence: CASSIERNTEAFF.

The genes are TRBV19 and TRBJ1-5; no clear D gene. V was cut by 6 bases and J by 1 base, with 10 bases left in between. Looked up from germline, CDR1 is LNHDA and CDR2 is SQIVND (reference sequence). The CDR3 covers 14 residues. The CDR3 region has the DNA TGTGCCAGTAGGGACCCGACCAGCAATCAGCCCCAGCATTTT. Its protein product is CASRDPTSNQPQHF.

The chain employs TRBV19 and TRBJ1-2, with 9 bases aligning to TRBD1. V was pared by 5 bases and J by 2 bases, with 0 bases of the junction left unmatched. The CDR3 is 13 amino acids. Looked up from germline, CDR1 is LNHDA and CDR2 is SQIVND (reference sequence). CDR3 protein: CASSDRGNYGYTF. For the CDR3, the DNA is TGTGCCAGTAGTGACAGGGGGAACTATGGCTACACCTTC.

The J gene is TRBJ1-2, the V gene TRBV29-1; TRBD1 aligns across 7 bases. The CDR3 runs 14 residues. V gave up 5 bases and J gave up 7 bases; unmatched junction bases: 13. Germline V gene data show CDR1 as SQVTM and CDR2 as ANQGSEA. The CDR3 DNA is TGCAGCGTTACGGACGCAGGGGGTTTGGGTGGCTACACCTTC. It yields the protein CSVTDAGGLGGYTF.

The J gene is TRBJ2-2, the V gene TRBV6-5, with TRBD1 matching 7 bases. The CDR3 extends over 15 amino acids. The germline V gene encodes CDR1 MNHEY and CDR2 SVGAGI. With V trimmed by 6 bases and J by 2 bases, 6 bases remained unmatched. As DNA, the CDR3 is TGTGCCAGCAGGGAAACAGGGGCCAACACCGGGGAGCTGTTTTTT. Encoded protein: CASRETGANTGELFF.

The V gene is TRBV7-9, the J gene TRBJ2-6, with D perhaps matching TRBD1 (6 bases). This CDR3 contains 19 residues. V lost 2 bases and J 0 bases, leaving 17 bases between the germline ends. Germline V CDR1 and CDR2: SEHNR, FQNEAQ (reference sequence). The CDR3 loop is CASSLWVGALSSGANVLTF. The CDR3 nucleotides are TGTGCCAGCAGCTTATGGGTGGGGGCGCTTAGCTCTGGGGCCAACGTCCTGACTTTC.

This clone has a handful of counts. The gene calls are TRBV19 and TRBJ1-2; the match to TRBD1 covers 7 bases. This CDR3 has 13 amino acids. With V trimmed by 9 bases and J by 8 bases, 12 bases remained unmatched. Per germline, CDR1 LNHDA and CDR2 SQIVND (reference sequence). The CDR3 spells CASRDREYSGYTF. In nucleotides, the CDR3 is TGTGCCAGCCGAGACAGGGAGTATTCCGGCTACACCTTC.

This clone came up once. The rearrangement joins TRBV28 to TRBJ1-2; D is undetermined. The germline V and J ends were trimmed by 2 bases and 7 bases, with 11 bases remaining between them. Germline V gene lookup returns CDR1 MDHEN and CDR2 SYDVKM. The CDR3 extends over 13 amino acids. The CDR3 region has the DNA TGTGCCAGCAGTTTAAAGGTGATGGGTGGCTACACCTTC. Its translation: CASSLKVMGGYTF.

This sequence joins TRBV7-8 and TRBJ2-5, with D perhaps TRBD2 (6 bases). The V end lost 2 bases, the J end lost 2 bases, and 27 bases lay between the germline ends. The CDR3 has 20 amino acids. Germline V gives CDR1 SGHVS, CDR2 FQNEAQ. Here the CDR3 reads CASSLMGGYRTSTPQETQYF. The DNA of the CDR3 is TGTGCCAGCAGCTTAATGGGAGGATACAGAACCTCTACCCCTCAAGAGACCCAGTACTTC.